This T cell receptor (beta chain) was retrieved from a study of blood T cell repertoires in COVID-19 (dated by TCRdb to about 2020). Background for the entire study: Samples covering the acute and convalescent phases of COVID-19 were provided by collaborators in the United States, Italy and Spain. The material from the prospective study consisted of cDNA or gDNA derived from T cells, B-cell-depleted T cells, or PBMCs. Subjects who had been exposed to COVID-19, were actively infected with it, or had recovered from it provided the deeply sampled blood TCRbeta repertoires that made up the dataset. The repertoires were made available in a free public database intended to serve as a resource for research on the immune response to SARS-CoV-2. Samples were obtained from the ongoing ImmuneRACE study (first 160 participants) and from 1,254 subjects provided by 6 global collaborators. Sample metadata almost always included a de-identified subject ID, COVID-19 status, age in years and sex. HLA class I and class II types, where available, came from metadata supplied by the sample provider rather than from assay-based typing. The investigation overall reported the following: How much clinical and demographic metadata was included differed by source and by participant, and the metadata was provided uncurated.

In Seattle, one collaborating source enrolled patients while the infection was active and tracked those patients longitudinally over the course of disease. Each collaborating institution followed its own protocols to collect whole blood in K2EDTA tubes. Collaborator samples were shipped for TCRbeta analysis as frozen whole blood, isolated PBMCs, or DNA extracted from either sample type. Remarks on this clone: What antigen it recognizes has not been identified. The junction does not match germline at one end; this may be a read error.

TCRbeta CDR3 regions were amplified from genomic DNA by means of the immunoSEQ Assay, a bias-controlled multiplex PCR. The authors processed their data as follows. Nucleated cell counts per sample were estimated from amplification of reference gene primers within the assay. To quantify the absolute abundance of each unique TCRbeta CDR3 rearrangement, sequence reads were collapsed and filtered. For each sample, productive Simpson clonality was calculated by taking the square root of Simpson's diversity index across productive rearrangements. The table was pulled from immuneACCESS by TCRdb, which kept in-frame rearrangements only. Such tables lose some clones; where checked, under half of the loss comes from unresolved V genes, and the rest has no known cause. The DNA was the basis for D and trimming; V, J and clone size are from that table. The sample profile shows about 350,000 clones; 88% of them were found once. The ten largest clones capture approximately 7.3% of the sample.

From the cysteine up to the phenylalanine, the CDR3 has a length of 16 residues. This entry keeps only the CDR3 DNA: 48 bases, framed from base 1. As encoded in the germline V gene (reference sequence), CDR1 is LGHDT while CDR2 is YNNKEL. Sequencing was carried out using peripheral blood. The sequence links TRBV3-1 (or the pseudogene TRBV3-2) to TRBJ2-4; TRBD1 is a possible D gene, resting on 5 matching bases. This receptor was obtained from a woman aged 65 to 85 with COVID-19, enrolled during active disease. The nucleotide sequence reads as follows: TGTGCCAGCAGTCGTGACTTGACTGGGGCCAGAAACATTCAGTACTTC. Translated, it reads CASSRDLTGARNIQYF.